This TCR beta chain was sequenced in a study of cytomegalovirus exposure and HLA in healthy donors. Of note for this clone: Its specificity is not known. The same CDR3 is also encoded by other DNA sequences in this sample.

V lost 0 bases and J 4 bases, leaving 8 bases between the germline ends. The germline V gene encodes CDR1 SGHRS and CDR2 YFSETQ. The CDR3 length is 14 residues. The primer mix had 60 Vbeta and 13 Jbeta primers. Generated by immunoSEQ multiplex PCR, the TCRdb table keeps only in-frame clones and is missing some. The table shows some 160,000 clones, with 81% occurring only once. The study, taken as a whole, reports: HLA alleles showed associations with 15,000 to 20,000 TCR beta sequences in a later analysis, at a 0.05 false discovery rate. Many donors shared some public TCRs, even though most TCR sequences were rare.

Sequencing was done on a sample of PBMCs. This receptor was obtained from a man aged 45-65 years in good health and CMV-seropositive. The V call is TRBV5-1, the J call TRBJ2-1; perhaps TRBD1 as D (6 bases). CDR3 region: CASSLDRAYNEQFF. The CDR3 DNA reads as TGCGCCAGCAGCTTGGACAGGGCTTACAATGAGCAGTTCTTC.